This T cell receptor beta chain was recovered during a study of OX40 agonist ivuxolimab in advanced cancers. On this clone itself: Its antigen remains unknown.

Sequencing used immunoSEQ multiplex PCR; TCRdb keeps in-frame clones, though not all of them. The profile shows under 30,000 clones, about 70% of them singletons. The study, taken as a whole, reports: CD8+ T cells (on average) carried more expanded clones than CD4+ T cells. Both blood CD4+ and CD8+ T cells showed clonal growth by week 6 at 0.1 to 3.0 mg/kg.

V was shortened by 5 bases and J by 0 bases, with 7 bases between the two germline ends. CDR3 length: 13 amino acids. Germline CDR1 reads MNHNY; CDR2 reads SVGAGI (reference sequence). The source of this sequence is an adult with an advanced solid tumor such as melanoma, head and neck, liver or kidney cancer. Sequencing was performed on CD4+ or CD8+ T cells sorted from blood, taken in a trial of the OX40 agonist ivuxolimab. The V and J genes are TRBV6-6 and TRBJ1-2; D remains ambiguous. CDR3 sequence (DNA): TGTGCCAGCAGTCCGGAACCTAACTATGGCTACACCTTC. Residues: CASSPEPNYGYTF.